This entry features one T cell receptor (beta chain) sequence. This sample is part of a study of control samples from healthy donors and cancer patients. The data were produced by immunoSEQ multiplex PCR, yet TCRdb's version contains in-frame clones alone and is incomplete. The table has under 150,000 clones, around 93% seen once. This clonotype was sampled from a man between 45 and 60 years old with head and neck cancer. The sequenced sample was PBMCs.

The CDR3 DNA sequence: TGTGCCAGCTCACCGACCACGGATCAGCCCCAGCATTTT. It is translated as CASSPTTDQPQHF. V and J are TRBV18 and TRBJ1-5; D gene ambiguous. The V gene lost 3 bases and the J gene lost 5 bases, with 8 bases spanning the gap. The length of the CDR3 is 13 residues. Germline CDR1 KGHSH, CDR2 LQKENI.